This TCR beta chain was profiled in a study of blood T cell repertoires in COVID-19. The assay was immunoSEQ multiplex PCR, and TCRdb's table has in-frame clones only and misses some. The repertoire includes about 180,000 clones, 75% to 90% of them detected once, and 7% sits in the top ten. The V and J ends lost 4 bases and 4 bases respectively, with 12 bases between them. The CDR3 sequence is 15 residues long. Germline values: CDR1 SGHRS, CDR2 YFSETQ. The source material was peripheral blood. V usage is TRBV5-1 and J usage is TRBJ2-6, with a tentative D call TRBD1 (6 bases). This sequence was found in a woman in her 40s with COVID-19, enrolled during active disease. DNA of the CDR3: TGCGCCAGCAGCGGACCAGGGGCCGGGGCCAACGTCCTGACTTTC. Translating gives CASSGPGAGANVLTF.